Each of the 23 T cell receptor beta chains below was sequenced from the same sample in a study of CD8 T cells in ankylosing spondylitis. MiXCR, run by TCRdb on the 5' RACE reads, gives a single entry per CDR3 protein. The sample records under 250,000 distinct CDR3 sequences, roughly 8% being singletons. The specimen was blood, either unsorted or a sorted T cell fraction (not recorded which). The receptors derive from a female donor with ankylosing spondylitis or in good health (not recorded which).

This clonotype appeared many times. The chain joins TRBV20-1 to TRBJ2-3; no reliable D call. The CDR3 is 12 amino acids. Germline V gene data show CDR1 as DFQATT and CDR2 as SNEGSKA (reference sequence). The V and J ends lost 7 bases and 5 bases respectively, with 13 bases between them. The CDR3 sequence is CSVRAPGDTQYF. The CDR3 DNA follows: TGCAGTGTAAGGGCGCCGGGAGATACGCAGTATTTT.

This clonotype has just a few counts. The CDR3 here is CASSSGGGNQPQHF. The CDR3, as DNA: TGTGCCAGCAGTTCCGGGGGCGGCAATCAGCCCCAGCATTTT. The chain recombines TRBV12-3 or TRBV12-4 with TRBJ1-5; perhaps TRBD1 as D (6 bases). V was clipped by 4 bases and J by 2 bases, with 9 bases between them. The CDR3 sequence is 14 residues long.

This clonotype was seen many times. The chain links TRBV10-3 to TRBJ1-1; the match to TRBD1 covers 10 bases. Looked up from germline, CDR1 is ENHRY and CDR2 is SYGVKD. The V segment lost 2 bases and the J segment 1 base; nucleotides outside the gene matches: 7. The CDR3 contains 17 residues. CDR3 nucleotide sequence: TGTGCCATCAGTGAGAGGGGACAGGGGTTTGGGAACACTGAAGCTTTCTTT. Its protein is CAISERGQGFGNTEAFF.

This clonotype occurred a few times. The rearrangement joins TRBV27 to TRBJ1-2; D not certain. V shed 5 bases and J shed 4 bases, with 14 bases lying between them. This CDR3 comprises 14 residues. Looked up from germline, CDR1 is MNHEY and CDR2 is SMNVEV (reference sequence). This CDR3 reads CASSRKGRAYGYTF. CDR3 DNA: TGTGCCAGCAGTAGGAAAGGGAGGGCCTATGGCTACACCTTC.

This clonotype came up many times. The junction differs from germline at one of its ends, possibly a read error. The chain employs TRBV12-3 or TRBV12-4 and TRBJ2-7, with D unresolved. This CDR3 comprises 11 residues. The chain's CDR3 is CATSFHHEQYF. CDR3 sequence (DNA): TGTGCCACCAGTTTTCACCACGAGCAGTACTTC.

This clonotype was counted many times. The CDR3 spells CASSRLRATLDTGELFF. Written as DNA, the CDR3 is TGTGCCAGCAGCCGCCTCCGGGCCACTCTAGACACCGGGGAGCTGTTTTTT. The V and J genes are TRBV7-4 and TRBJ2-2; D is ambiguous. The germline gives CDR1 SGHVT, CDR2 SQSDAQ. This CDR3 spans 17 amino acids. V was trimmed by 5 bases and J by 3 bases, leaving 19 bases between them. Looking up the rest from reference TRBV7-4 and TRBJ2-2 gives the full variable domain: GAGVSQSPRYKVAKRGRDVALRCDSISGHVTLYWYRQTLGQGSEVLTYSQSDAQRDKSGRPSGRFSAERPERSVSTLKIQRTEQGDSAVYLCASSRLRATLDTGELFFGEGSRLTVL.

This rearrangement joins TRBV27 to TRBJ1-5; D remains ambiguous. The germline gives CDR1 MNHEY, CDR2 SMNVEV (reference sequence). The CDR3 runs to 16 residues. V was shortened by 4 bases and J by 7 bases, with 20 bases between the two germline ends. The CDR3 spells CASSSWPSWGSQPQHF. CDR3 bases: TGTGCCAGCAGTTCCTGGCCATCTTGGGGATCCCAGCCCCAGCATTTT.

This clonotype was recorded many times. This chain links TRBV12-3 or TRBV12-4 with TRBJ2-1; D may be TRBD1 or TRBD2 (6 bases each). The CDR3 loop spans 14 amino acids. Deletions cut 3 bases from V and 9 bases from J, with 15 bases between. The CDR3 protein is CASSLSRETGEQFF. The DNA for the CDR3 is TGTGCCAGCAGTTTGAGCCGGGAGACAGGTGAGCAGTTCTTC.

Many counts were recorded for this clonotype. The V call is TRBV10-1, the J call TRBJ2-5; D perhaps matches TRBD2 (5 bases). This CDR3 spans 14 amino acids. The germline CDR1 and CDR2 sequences are WNHNN and SYGVQD (reference sequence). Trimming took off 3 bases at V and 5 bases at J, with 13 bases between the two ends. CDR3 in amino acids: CASSDELDIETQYF. The CDR3 DNA sequence: TGCGCCAGCAGTGACGAACTAGATATCGAGACCCAGTACTTC.

Many counts were recorded for this clonotype. V and J are TRBV12-3 or TRBV12-4 and TRBJ2-1; no clear D gene. This CDR3 region has 14 residues. Trimming stripped 5 bases from V and 0 bases from J, with 8 bases between. The CDR3 DNA reads as TGTGCCAGCAGTACCTTCCTCTCCTACAATGAGCAGTTCTTC. This sequence encodes CASSTFLSYNEQFF.

This clonotype occurred many times. The chain is built from TRBV20-1 and TRBJ2-1, with TRBD2 matching over 7 bases. The CDR3 consists of 12 residues. The junction had 8 bases not matched to a gene; V was cut back by 0 bases and J by 15 bases. The germline V gene has CDR1 DFQATT and CDR2 SNEGSKA (reference sequence). The CDR3 reads CSARDFSGRGFF. The CDR3 DNA is TGCAGTGCTAGAGATTTTAGCGGGCGCGGGTTCTTC.

This clonotype was picked up many times. DNA for the CDR3: TGCAGTGCTAGAGATCGGGGGGGAAGGCAGTATTTT. Encoded protein: CSARDRGGRQYF. This rearrangement joins TRBV20-1 to TRBJ2-3; 8 bases are shared with TRBD2. The CDR3 runs 12 residues. V lost 0 bases and J lost 11; bases outside the gene matches: 4. Germline-derived CDR1 and CDR2 are DFQATT and SNEGSKA (reference sequence).

Many counts were recorded for this clonotype. The chain carries TRBV28 and TRBJ2-7, with D possibly being TRBD2 (6 bases). There are 14 residues in the CDR3. Germline values: CDR1 MDHEN, CDR2 SYDVKM. The V end was cut by 5 bases, the J end by 0 bases, with 11 bases between. CDR3 sequence: CASSPRDSSYEQYF. The CDR3 DNA follows: TGTGCCAGCAGTCCTCGGGACTCCTCCTACGAGCAGTACTTC.

This clonotype was counted at least ten times. The rearrangement uses TRBV6-1 and TRBJ1-2; TRBD1 agrees at 7 bases. Germline values: CDR1 MNHNS, CDR2 SASEGT. J lost 4 bases, V lost 6 bases, and 11 bases had no gene match. This CDR3 contains 15 residues. CDR3 bases: TGTGCCAGCAGCCCCATAGGGGGACAGATCTATGGCTACACCTTC. Its translation is CASSPIGGQIYGYTF.

The count of this clonotype is one. A much larger clone differs from this one at a single base, so this may be a read error. The chain uses TRBV20-1 and TRBJ2-3; TRBD2 matches 13 bases. The CDR3 is 15 residues long. Germline V gene data show CDR1 as DFQATT and CDR2 as SNEGSKA (reference sequence). Trimming removed 6 bases from V and 5 bases from J; junction bases left unmatched: 8. The CDR3 region has the DNA TGCAGTGCAGTCCGGACTAGCGGGAGTGAAGATACGCAGTATTTT. Its protein product is CSAVRTSGSEDTQYF.

This clonotype was observed a handful of times. The rearrangement links TRBV23-1 to TRBJ2-7, with D hard to call. TRBV23-1 belongs to the ORF category, with a function that is uncertain. CDR3 length: 14 residues. With 0 bases removed from V and 2 bases from J, the gap between germline ends came to 8 bases. CDR3 in DNA: TGCGCCAGCAGTCAATCCGACGCCACCTACGAGCAGTACTTC. Its translation: CASSQSDATYEQYF.

This clonotype was detected a few times. V is TRBV7-2 and J is TRBJ2-1; 10 bases fit TRBD2. The V and J ends lost 5 bases and 8 bases, in that order; junction bases with no gene match: 9. This CDR3 is 15 amino acids long. Germline CDR1 and CDR2: SGHTA and FQGNSA. The CDR3 DNA sequence: TGTGCCAGCAGCCTTAGCGGGAGGTTCGAGGATGAGCAGTTCTTC. Its translation: CASSLSGRFEDEQFF. The variable domain in full, completed from reference TRBV7-2 and TRBJ2-1, reads GAGVSQSPSNKVTEKGKDVELRCDPISGHTALYWYRQSLGQGLEFLIYFQGNSAPDKSGLPSDRFSAERTGGSVSTLTIQRTQQEDSAVYLCASSLSGRFEDEQFFGPGTRLTVL.

In its sample, this clonotype was seen many times. This chain connects TRBV29-1 to TRBJ2-7; 8 bases are shared with TRBD1. The V and J ends lost 0 bases and 5 bases, in that order; junction bases with no gene match: 6. Germline CDR1 SQVTM, CDR2 ANQGSEA. The CDR3 is 14 residues long. CDR3 nucleotides: TGCAGCGTTGAAGAAGGACAGGGAATCCACGAGCAGTACTTC. This translates into CSVEEGQGIHEQYF.

This clonotype was seen repeatedly, ten times or more. The chain is built from TRBV20-1 and TRBJ1-2; TRBD1 matches at 8 bases. With V trimmed by 7 bases and J by 8 bases, 15 bases remained unmatched. This CDR3 is built from 14 residues. Germline loops: CDR1 DFQATT, CDR2 SNEGSKA (reference sequence). The CDR3 sequence: CSDRGDRGGEGYTF. CDR3 bases: TGCAGTGATAGGGGCGACAGGGGAGGTGAAGGCTACACCTTC.

This clonotype showed up just a few times. The rearrangement joins TRBV12-3 or TRBV12-4 to TRBJ2-1; 7 positions agree with TRBD2. V lost 8 bases to trimming and J lost 5 bases; unmatched junction nucleotides: 15. The CDR3 has 16 residues. CDR3 sequence: CASALGRSSGDNEQFF. The CDR3 coding sequence is TGTGCCAGCGCCCTCGGTCGCTCTAGCGGCGACAATGAGCAGTTCTTC.

This clonotype was seen many times. The rearrangement joins TRBV6-5 to TRBJ2-6, with D perhaps matching TRBD1 (6 bases). The germline gives CDR1 MNHEY, CDR2 SVGAGI. V was clipped by 0 bases and J by 0 bases, with 15 bases between them. The length of the CDR3 is 19 residues. The CDR3 reads CASSYSLGATPSGANVLTF. DNA of the CDR3: TGTGCCAGCAGTTACTCCCTGGGGGCCACCCCCTCTGGGGCCAACGTCCTGACTTTC.

This clonotype was recorded many times. The chain carries TRBV20-1 and TRBJ1-1; 8 nucleotides align to TRBD1. The V gene end was trimmed by 5 bases and the J gene end by 5 bases; junction bases not matched to a gene: 10. CDR1 and CDR2 from the germline V gene are DFQATT and SNEGSKA (reference sequence). There are 14 residues in the CDR3. CDR3 sequence (DNA): TGCAGTGCTGGCCTGCCAGGGGGCCGAACTGAAGCTTTCTTT. Protein sequence: CSAGLPGGRTEAFF.

This clonotype was counted many times. The J gene is TRBJ1-2, the V gene TRBV9; no firm D call. V was trimmed by 0 bases and J by 1 base, leaving 7 bases between them. The CDR3 runs to 14 residues. Germline lookup yields CDR1 SGDLS and CDR2 YYNGEE. The CDR3 sequence is CASSVGVGNYGYTF. The CDR3 DNA reads TGTGCCAGCAGCGTAGGAGTCGGTAACTATGGCTACACCTTC.